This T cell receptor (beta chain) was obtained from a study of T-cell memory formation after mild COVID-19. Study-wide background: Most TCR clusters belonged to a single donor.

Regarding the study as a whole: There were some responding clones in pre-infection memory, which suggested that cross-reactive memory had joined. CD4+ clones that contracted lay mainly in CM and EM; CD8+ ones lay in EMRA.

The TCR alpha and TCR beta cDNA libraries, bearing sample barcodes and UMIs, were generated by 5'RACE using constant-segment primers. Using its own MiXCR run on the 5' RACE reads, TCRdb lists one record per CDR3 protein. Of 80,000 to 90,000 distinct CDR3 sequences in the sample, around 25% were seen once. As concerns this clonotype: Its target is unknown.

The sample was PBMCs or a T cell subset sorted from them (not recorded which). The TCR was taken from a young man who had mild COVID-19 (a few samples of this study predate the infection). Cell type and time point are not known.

CDR3 region: CASSLERAGNYGYTF. The DNA for the CDR3 is TGTGCCAGCAGCTTAGAACGGGCAGGGAACTATGGCTACACCTTC. This chain joins TRBV7-6 and TRBJ1-2; TRBD1 is a possible D gene (5 bases). Germline CDR1 SGHVS, CDR2 FNYEAQ. The V gene lost 1 base and the J gene lost 2 bases, with 11 bases spanning the gap. This CDR3 region has 15 residues.